What follows are 31 T cell receptor beta chains derived from one specimen sequenced in a study of blood T cell repertoires in COVID-19. Method: immunoSEQ multiplex PCR; TCRdb's copy keeps in-frame clones and lacks some. The sample shows some 220,000 clones, around four fifths of them seen only once. Material for sequencing was peripheral blood. Source of these receptors: a woman in her sixties with active or convalescent COVID-19.

This clone was recorded only once. The V call is TRBV6-5, the J call TRBJ1-1, with D possibly being TRBD1 (5 bases). Trimming removed 7 bases from V and 3 bases from J, with 15 bases in between. The CDR3 spans 14 residues. CDR1 and CDR2 (germline): MNHEY, SVGAGI. CDR3 coding DNA: TGTGCCAGCATTAGGGTCGGGGACTACACTGAAGCTTTCTTT. Amino acid sequence: CASIRVGDYTEAFF.

This chain links TRBV11-2 with TRBJ2-7; D remains unclear. V was shortened by 7 bases and J by 0 bases, with 16 bases between the two germline ends. The CDR3 extends over 15 amino acids. Germline CDR1 reads SGHAT; CDR2 reads FQNNGV. This chain's CDR3 is CASTKSPSRSYEQYF. CDR3 nucleotide sequence: TGTGCCAGCACCAAGAGCCCGAGCCGCTCCTACGAGCAGTACTTC.

In this sample, this clone turned up once. One junction end does not reproduce the germline sequence, and a read error may be involved. The rearrangement links TRBV7-7 to TRBJ2-3; 11 bases are a match to TRBD1. This CDR3 is 15 amino acids long. Per germline, CDR1 SSHAT and CDR2 FNYEAQ (reference sequence). The CDR3 DNA reads TGTGCTAGCAGCTCTGGACAGGGGGCTACAGATACGCAGTATTTT. It yields the protein CASSSGQGATDTQYF.

This chain uses TRBV6-1 with TRBJ1-2, with 9 bases identical to TRBD1. The CDR3 sequence is 15 residues long. CDR1 and CDR2 from the germline V gene are MNHNS and SASEGT. J lost 4 bases, V lost 2 bases, and 5 bases had no gene match. CDR3 DNA sequence: TGTGCCAGCAGTGAACCCGGACAGGGGAGCTATGGCTACACCTTC. As protein: CASSEPGQGSYGYTF.

This chain joins TRBV30 and TRBJ1-4, with D uncertain. V was shortened by 0 bases and J by 12 bases, with 14 bases between the two germline ends. This CDR3 has 13 residues. The germline V gene encodes CDR1 GTSNPN and CDR2 SVGIG (reference sequence). The CDR3 coding sequence is TGTGCCTGGAGTGTAGTTCCGGGGTCTGAACTGTTTTTT. It specifies CAWSVVPGSELFF.

The V call is TRBV2, the J call TRBJ2-6; possibly TRBD2 for D (5 bases). This CDR3 is built from 17 residues. Germline CDR1 and CDR2: SNHLY and FYNNEI. Trimming cost V 3 bases and J 0 bases, with 12 bases left between them. CDR3 DNA: TGTGCCAGCAGTGATCCTGGACTGCCCTCTGGGGCCAACGTCCTGACTTTC. Translated, it gives CASSDPGLPSGANVLTF.

The chain uses TRBV24-1 and TRBJ2-5; tentatively, D is TRBD2 (6 bases). The CDR3 contains 16 residues. CDR1 and CDR2 (germline): KGHDR, SFDVKD. V was shortened by 6 bases and J by 1 base, with 17 bases between the two germline ends. The CDR3 is CATSSVRRAAQETQYF. The CDR3 region has the DNA TGTGCCACCAGTTCTGTCAGGAGGGCGGCCCAAGAGACCCAGTACTTC.

J is TRBJ2-1 and V is TRBV10-3, with D possibly matching TRBD1 (5 bases). The CDR3 totals 12 residues. Germline V gives CDR1 ENHRY, CDR2 SYGVKD. V was shortened by 6 bases and J by 7 bases, with 10 bases between the two germline ends. The CDR3 spells CAIRFRANEQFF. CDR3 nucleotides: TGTGCCATCAGGTTCAGGGCTAATGAGCAGTTCTTC.

The chain couples TRBV10-1 to TRBJ1-1; D remains ambiguous. The germline CDR1 and CDR2 sequences are WNHNN and SYGVQD (reference sequence). Trimming stripped 3 bases from V and 1 base from J, with 3 bases between. The CDR3 is 12 amino acids. CDR3 residues: CASSDQNTEAFF. CDR3 coding DNA: TGCGCCAGCAGTGATCAGAACACTGAAGCTTTCTTT.

In this sample, this clone turned up a few times. This chain joins TRBV11-3 and TRBJ2-7; D gene ambiguous. Germline lookup yields CDR1 SGHNT and CDR2 YENEEA. The V gene lost 4 bases and the J gene lost 0 bases, with 4 bases spanning the gap. This CDR3 comprises 12 residues. CDR3 bases: TGTGCCAGCAGCTCCCGCTCCTACGAGCAGTACTTC. It specifies CASSSRSYEQYF.

As DNA, the CDR3 is TGTGCCAGCAGTTACGGACAGGGTTTTGATCAGCCCCAGCATTTT. Its translation: CASSYGQGFDQPQHF. The chain carries TRBV6-6 and TRBJ1-5; TRBD1 matches at 8 bases. Per the germline V gene, CDR1 is MNHNY and CDR2 is SVGAGI (reference sequence). The ends lost 2 bases at V and 5 bases at J; junction bases unmatched: 5. The CDR3 sequence is 15 residues long.

V is TRBV7-9 and J is TRBJ2-1; 8 bases map to TRBD2. The V segment lost 3 bases and the J segment 4 bases; nucleotides outside the gene matches: 8. Germline assignment: CDR1 SEHNR and CDR2 FQNEAQ (reference sequence). CDR3 length: 16 residues. CDR3 DNA: TGTGCCAGCAGCTTGGTGCGTCTAGCGGGTTACAATGAGCAGTTCTTC. The encoded protein is CASSLVRLAGYNEQFF.

The rearrangement links TRBV2 to TRBJ2-1; D not certain. The CDR3 is 13 amino acids. The ends were cut back, 4 bases at V and 7 bases at J, with 11 bases in the middle. Germline-derived CDR1 and CDR2 are SNHLY and FYNNEI. Written as DNA, the CDR3 is TGTGCCAGCAGTGTGGTGAGTTTAAATGAGCAGTTCTTC. It yields the protein CASSVVSLNEQFF. Based on the CDR3 plus reference TRBV2 and TRBJ2-1, the full variable domain is EPEVTQTPSHQVTQMGQEVILRCVPISNHLYFYWYRQILGQKVEFLVSFYNNEISEKSEIFDDQFSVERPDGSNFTLKIRSTKLEDSAMYFCASSVVSLNEQFFGPGTRLTVL.

The chain employs TRBV28 and TRBJ2-7; 7 bases line up with TRBD1. This CDR3 spans 16 amino acids. Germline V gene data show CDR1 as MDHEN and CDR2 as SYDVKM. Trimming cost V 5 bases and J 2 bases; bases outside gene matches: 12. The CDR3 coding sequence is TGTGCCAGCAGTGTCGGGACAGCCTCAAGGACCTACGAGCAGTACGTC. Translating it yields CASSVGTASRTYEQYV.

This sequence joins TRBV11-3 and TRBJ2-1; 7 bases agree with TRBD2. Unmatched junction bases numbered 15, after V lost 1 base and J lost 9 bases. The CDR3 is 17 amino acids. Germline V gene data show CDR1 as SGHNT and CDR2 as YENEEA. The CDR3 region is CASSLVNLASGPGEQFF. The CDR3 nucleotides are TGTGCCAGCAGCTTAGTTAATTTGGCTAGCGGTCCGGGTGAGCAGTTCTTC.

In its sample, this clone was seen once. The chain is built from TRBV4-1 and TRBJ2-4, with TRBD1 identical over 8 bases. CDR1 is MGHRA and CDR2 is YSYEKL in the germline V gene. There are 16 residues in the CDR3. J gave up 7 bases and V 4 bases, and 12 bases lay outside the gene matches. The CDR3 sequence is CASSLRPTGVGNIQYF. CDR3 DNA: TGCGCCAGCAGCCTGCGACCGACAGGGGTGGGTAACATTCAGTACTTC.

This clone came up once. The chain is built from TRBV27 and TRBJ2-7; tentative D call: TRBD2 (7 bases). The germline V gene encodes CDR1 MNHEY and CDR2 SMNVEV (reference sequence). V lost 6 bases and J 4 bases, leaving 22 bases between the germline ends. The CDR3 runs to 16 residues. CDR3 sequence: CASRLTRGAEIYEQYF. As DNA, the CDR3 is TGTGCCAGCAGACTCACCCGGGGGGCCGAAATATACGAGCAGTACTTC.

The V call is TRBV19, the J call TRBJ2-3; TRBD1 matches 7 bases. The CDR3 spans 15 residues. The junction had 5 bases not matched to a gene; V was cut back by 5 bases and J by 0 bases. Germline V gives CDR1 LNHDA, CDR2 SQIVND (reference sequence). DNA for the CDR3: TGTGCCAGTAGTCTCACAGGGGTGAGCACAGATACGCAGTATTTT. Translated: CASSLTGVSTDTQYF.

This chain connects TRBV7-9 to TRBJ2-5; tentative D call: TRBD2 (5 bases). Germline V CDR1 and CDR2: SEHNR, FQNEAQ (reference sequence). The CDR3 extends over 14 amino acids. Trimming shortened V by 5 bases and J by 5 bases, and 15 bases separated the two germline ends. CDR3 sequence (DNA): TGTGCCAGCAGCCTGAAACTAGTAGGGGAGACCCAGTACTTC. Protein: CASSLKLVGETQYF.

About this clone: A read error may produce the germline difference seen at one junction end. The J gene is TRBJ2-2, the V gene TRBV7-7, with 7 positions matching TRBD2. The CDR3 spans 15 residues. From germline, CDR1 is SSHAT and CDR2 FNYEAQ (reference sequence). The CDR3 nucleotides are TGTGCTAGCAGCTTAATTGCGGGAGAGGGCGGGGAGCTGTTTTTT. Its protein is CASSLIAGEGGELFF. The full variable domain, completed using reference TRBV7-7 and TRBJ2-2, is GAGVSQSPRYKVTKRGQDVTLRCDPISSHATLYWYQQALGQGPEFLTYFNYEAQPDKSGLPSDRFSAERPEGSISTLTIQRTEQRDSAMYRCASSLIAGEGGELFFGEGSRLTVL.

This chain joins TRBV7-2 and TRBJ1-2, with 8 bases that match TRBD1. CDR1 and CDR2 (germline): SGHTA, FQGNSA. V was clipped by 5 bases and J by 9 bases; unmatched bases: 11. The CDR3 sequence is 14 residues long. The CDR3 protein is CASSPGQGDLSYTF. DNA of the CDR3: TGTGCCAGCAGCCCTGGACAGGGTGATTTGAGCTACACCTTC.

This chain links TRBV3-1 (or the pseudogene TRBV3-2) with TRBJ1-2, with no clear D. From germline, CDR1 is LGHDT and CDR2 YNNKEL (reference sequence). This CDR3 has 14 amino acids. Between the trimmed V and J ends, which lost 1 base and 10 bases, there was a span of 16 bases. As DNA, the CDR3 is TGTGCCAGCAGCCAAGCCGGGTTCGGGTCGCTCTACACCTTC. Amino acid sequence: CASSQAGFGSLYTF.

This chain joins TRBV5-5 and TRBJ2-7, with 8 bases that match TRBD2. Looked up from germline, CDR1 is SGHKS and CDR2 is YYEKEE (reference sequence). The CDR3 runs to 16 residues. With 7 bases clipped from V and 2 bases from J, the junction kept 14 bases outside the gene matches. The CDR3 DNA follows: TGTGCCAGCGGGTTGGGGGTAGGCGGGAGGACCTACGAGCAGTACTTC. It specifies CASGLGVGGRTYEQYF.

V and J are TRBV21-1 and TRBJ2-7; the table's TRBD2 call for D was not verified on the DNA. TRBV21-1 is annotated as a pseudogene. The CDR3 runs 13 residues. CDR3 loop: CASSRIASYEQYV. In DNA form, the CDR3 reads TGTGCCAGCAGCCGGATAGCATCCTACGAGCAGTACGTC.

The CDR3 DNA follows: TGTGCCATCGGGGCCTCTGGGGCTGGGGCCAACGTCCTGACTTTC. Translation: CAIGASGAGANVLTF. The chain is built from TRBV10-3 and TRBJ2-6; tentative D call: TRBD1 (5 bases). V lost 8 bases and J 2 bases, leaving 13 bases between the germline ends. The CDR3 contains 15 residues. From germline, CDR1 is ENHRY and CDR2 SYGVKD.

This clone was counted only a few times. The J gene is TRBJ2-1, the V gene TRBV19; D is perhaps TRBD2 (6 bases). This CDR3 is 18 amino acids long. The V end lost 3 bases, the J end lost 7 bases, and 25 bases lay between the germline ends. Germline V gives CDR1 LNHDA, CDR2 SQIVND (reference sequence). Here the CDR3 DNA reads TGTGCCAGTAGTATTTTCGGAACGGCGGCTCCAGGAGGGAATGAGCAGTTCTTC. The encoded protein is CASSIFGTAAPGGNEQFF. Together with reference TRBV19 and TRBJ2-1, the CDR3 gives the full variable domain: DGGITQSPKYLFRKEGQNVTLSCEQNLNHDAMYWYRQDPGQGLRLIYYSQIVNDFQKGDIAEGYSVSREKKESFPLTVTSAQKNPTAFYLCASSIFGTAAPGGNEQFFGPGTRLTVL.

The V call is TRBV10-1, the J call TRBJ1-1; no clear D gene. The CDR3 extends over 13 amino acids. The V end was cut by 5 bases, the J end by 8 bases, with 15 bases between. Germline V lookup: CDR1 WNHNN, CDR2 SYGVQD (reference sequence). CDR3 loop: CASSPGLGGEAFF. In DNA form, the CDR3 reads TGCGCCAGCAGTCCGGGCCTAGGAGGCGAAGCTTTCTTT.

This clone has only a few counts. The rearrangement links TRBV4-1 to TRBJ2-7; 9 bases align to TRBD1. The V segment lost 4 bases and the J segment 3 bases; nucleotides outside the gene matches: 7. The CDR3 runs 15 residues. CDR1 is MGHRA and CDR2 is YSYEKL in the germline V gene. The CDR3 DNA sequence: TGCGCCAGCAGCCCACGGACAGGGGCAGGCTACGAGCAGTACTTC. It is translated as CASSPRTGAGYEQYF.

The table lists this clone with a few counts. This same CDR3 is encoded by further DNA sequences in the sample. This chain uses TRBV11-3 with TRBJ1-1, with no clear D. V was cut by 1 base and J by 2 bases, with 5 bases left in between. The CDR3 is 13 residues long. Germline lookup yields CDR1 SGHNT and CDR2 YENEEA. DNA for the CDR3: TGTGCCAGCAGCTTAGGGAGAAACACTGAAGCTTTCTTT. This sequence encodes CASSLGRNTEAFF.

This chain uses TRBV10-2 with TRBJ2-4; 8 bases are a match to TRBD2. Germline lookup yields CDR1 WSHSY and CDR2 SAAADI. V lost 2 bases, J lost 8 bases, and 11 bases stayed unmatched. The CDR3 spans 16 residues. The CDR3 coding sequence is TGCGCCAGCAGTGAGGCTAGCGGGTCCAGGAGGTACATTCAGTACTTC. Amino acid sequence: CASSEASGSRRYIQYF.

The chain has TRBV7-8 and TRBJ2-1; 10 bases line up with TRBD2. The V gene's germline CDR1 is SGHVS and CDR2 FQNEAQ. Germline trimming cut 2 bases from V and 4 bases from J; bases unmatched to any gene: 8. This CDR3 region has 17 residues. The CDR3 sequence: CASSLTYTSGAYNEQFF. CDR3 nucleotide sequence: TGTGCCAGCAGCTTAACTTATACTAGCGGGGCTTACAATGAGCAGTTCTTC. The full variable domain, rest sourced from reference TRBV7-8 and TRBJ2-1, is GAGVSQSPRYKVAKRGQDVALRCDPISGHVSLFWYQQALGQGPEFLTYFQNEAQLDKSGLPSDRFFAERPEGSVSTLKIQRTQQEDSAVYLCASSLTYTSGAYNEQFFGPGTRLTVL.